The 2 T cell receptor beta chains in this list originate from one sample, sequenced in a study of blood T cell repertoires in COVID-19. Sequenced by immunoSEQ multiplex PCR; TCRdb stores in-frame clones only, minus some. The data hold a few hundred thousand clones, with around nine tenths observed a single time. The sequenced material came from PBMCs or T cells enriched from blood (not recorded which). All receptors derive from a woman between 18 and 29 years old who had been exposed to COVID-19.

The DNA for the CDR3 is TGTGCCAGCAGTGGCCAGACAGGGACCTCCTATAATTCACCCCTCCACTTT. This gives the protein CASSGQTGTSYNSPLHF. The genes are TRBV6-1 and TRBJ1-6, with 7 bases that match TRBD1. This CDR3 has 17 residues. V was pared by 4 bases and J by 0 bases, with 6 bases of the junction left unmatched. Germline V lookup: CDR1 MNHNS, CDR2 SASEGT.

The chain carries TRBV7-6 and TRBJ2-1; 15 nucleotides match TRBD2. Germline V gene sequence: CDR1 SGHVS, CDR2 FNYEAQ. Trimming at V came to 2 bases and at J to 6 bases, leaving 2 bases not matched to a gene. The CDR3 is made up of 16 amino acids. The CDR3 is CASSLPGLAGGNEQFF. CDR3 DNA sequence: TGTGCCAGCAGCTTACCGGGACTAGCGGGAGGCAATGAGCAGTTCTTC.